These T cell receptor beta chains were read from a single sample in a study of blood T cells in healthy people across ages. TCRdb used MiXCR to reprocess the 5' RACE reads, holding one entry per CDR3 protein. The sample includes some 1.5 million distinct CDR3 sequences, 28% seen only once; the top ten take 6.5% to 8.5%. What was sequenced was blood. The receptors come from a woman in her twenties or thirties in good health. Both conserved end residues are part of each CDR3. A D gene is named only where the DNA matches it firmly. Size is stated for part of the rows, as once, few or many counts, or as a class when the clone is expanded.

J gene,clone size,D gene,V gene,CDR3 protein,CDR3 DNA
TRBJ2-2,few,TRBD2,TRBV29-1,CSGGLAGVGELFF,TGCAGCGGTGGACTAGCGGGAGTCGGGGAGCTGTTTTTT
TRBJ1-2,.,TRBD1,TRBV19,CASMYRGHGYTF,TGTGCCAGTATGTACAGGGGACATGGCTACACCTTC
TRBJ2-1,few,TRBD1,TRBV11-2,CASSPDRGLSYNEQFF,TGTGCCAGCAGCCCAGACAGGGGGCTCTCCTACAATGAGCAGTTCTTC
TRBJ1-1,.,.,TRBV18,CASSPGRESTEAFF,TGTGCCAGCTCACCAGGGCGTGAGAGCACTGAAGCTTTCTTT
TRBJ1-6,few,.,TRBV10-3,CAISEPLAGVTPYNSPLHF,TGTGCCATCAGTGAGCCCTTGGCGGGGGTGACGCCCTATAATTCACCCCTCCACTTT
TRBJ2-1,.,TRBD1,TRBV5-5,CASSLDFRGIQFF,TGTGCCAGCAGCTTGGATTTCAGGGGGATCCAGTTCTTC
TRBJ1-2,few,.,TRBV24-1,CATSGATQSGYGYTF,TGTGCCACCAGTGGCGCCACACAATCGGGCTATGGCTACACCTTC
TRBJ2-7,many,TRBD1,TRBV5-6,CASSWGRGPTYEQYF,TGTGCCAGCAGCTGGGGCAGGGGGCCCACCTACGAGCAGTACTTC
TRBJ2-1,.,.,TRBV7-2,CASTIPGDYNEQFF,TGTGCCAGCACCATCCCGGGAGACTACAATGAGCAGTTCTTC
TRBJ1-1,many,TRBD1,TRBV10-1,CASSRGRDTEAFF,TGCGCCAGCTCCAGGGGGCGGGACACTGAAGCTTTCTTT
TRBJ2-7,.,TRBD1,TRBV5-1,CASSRQGSLSYERYF,TGCGCCAGCAGCCGACAGGGGTCCCTTTCCTACGAGCGGTACTTC
TRBJ2-1,few,TRBD2,TRBV4-3,CAGSQGLAGRYNEQFF,TGCGCCGGCAGCCAAGGGTTAGCGGGGAGATACAATGAGCAGTTCTTC
TRBJ2-1,.,TRBD1,TRBV19,CASNRGTGDHNEQFF,TGTGCCAGTAACCGCGGGACAGGGGACCACAATGAGCAGTTCTTC
TRBJ1-1,few,.,TRBV6-5,CASSLQASGVNTEAFF,TGTGCCAGCAGTTTACAGGCCTCCGGTGTGAACACTGAAGCTTTCTTT
TRBJ2-3,.,TRBD2,TRBV4-2,CASSQEVETSGNTGTQYF,TGTGCCAGCAGCCAAGAGGTGGAAACTAGCGGAAACACAGGTACGCAGTATTTT
TRBJ2-7,few,TRBD2,TRBV19,CASSIRDGGYEQYF,TGTGCCAGTAGTATCCGGGACGGGGGGTACGAGCAGTACTTC
TRBJ1-5,few,.,TRBV7-2,CASSPTGLRQPQHF,TGTGCCAGCAGCCCAACAGGGCTGCGTCAGCCCCAGCATTTT
TRBJ2-6,.,TRBD2,TRBV7-2,CASRGPGGGANVLTF,TGTGCTTCGCGCGGTCCGGGGGGTGGGGCCAACGTCCTGACTTTC
TRBJ1-1,.,TRBD1,TRBV16,CASSPSVYRGGNTEAFF,TGTGCCAGCAGTCCAAGCGTTTACAGGGGAGGGAACACTGAAGCTTTCTTT
TRBJ2-7,many,.,TRBV20-1,CSARDSRGNTNEQYF,TGCAGTGCTAGAGATTCCCGGGGGAACACGAACGAGCAGTACTTC
TRBJ2-5,few,TRBD1,TRBV28,CASRGLDRGPKETQYF,TGTGCCAGCAGAGGCTTGGACAGGGGACCGAAAGAGACCCAGTACTTC
TRBJ1-1,many,TRBD1,TRBV29-1,CSVGQVNTEAFF,TGCAGCGTCGGACAGGTGAACACTGAAGCTTTCTTT
TRBJ2-6,few,.,TRBV7-9,CASSLWGGGPLSGANVLTF,TGTGCCAGCAGCTTATGGGGAGGGGGACCACTCTCTGGGGCCAACGTCCTGACTTTC
TRBJ2-5,few,.,TRBV5-1,CASSFWGVDDQETQYF,TGCGCCAGCAGCTTTTGGGGAGTAGACGATCAAGAGACCCAGTACTTC
TRBJ1-5,.,TRBD1,TRBV6-1,CASNLQGASQPQHF,TGTGCCAGCAACCTACAGGGGGCAAGTCAGCCCCAGCATTTT
TRBJ2-7,.,TRBD1,TRBV28,CAINRGSYEQYF,TGTGCCATCAACAGGGGCTCCTACGAGCAGTACTTC
TRBJ2-5,many,TRBD2,TRBV12-3/TRBV12-4,CASRPGTSGGAETQYF,TGTGCCAGCAGACCTGGGACTAGCGGGGGGGCTGAGACCCAGTACTTC
TRBJ2-5,many,.,TRBV12-5,CASGFLDGQETQYF,TGTGCTAGTGGTTTCTTAGACGGTCAAGAGACCCAGTACTTC
TRBJ1-2,.,TRBD1,TRBV20-1,CSAVTGANSNYGYTF,TGCAGTGCCGTGACAGGGGCCAATTCTAACTATGGCTACACCTTC